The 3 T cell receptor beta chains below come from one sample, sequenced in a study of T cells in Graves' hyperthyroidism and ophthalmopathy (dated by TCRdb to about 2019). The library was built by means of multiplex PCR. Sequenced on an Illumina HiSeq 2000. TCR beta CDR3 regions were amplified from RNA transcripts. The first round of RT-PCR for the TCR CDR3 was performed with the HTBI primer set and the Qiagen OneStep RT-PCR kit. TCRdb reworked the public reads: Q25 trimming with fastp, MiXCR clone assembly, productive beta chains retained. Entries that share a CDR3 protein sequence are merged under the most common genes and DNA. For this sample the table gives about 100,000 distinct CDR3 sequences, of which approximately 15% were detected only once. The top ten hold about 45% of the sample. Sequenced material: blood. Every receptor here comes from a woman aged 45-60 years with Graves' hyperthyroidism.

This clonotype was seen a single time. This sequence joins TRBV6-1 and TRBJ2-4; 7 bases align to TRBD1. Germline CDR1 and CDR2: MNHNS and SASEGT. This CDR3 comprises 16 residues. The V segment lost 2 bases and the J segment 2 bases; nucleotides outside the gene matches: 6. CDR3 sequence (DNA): TGTGCCAGCAGTGAAAGACAGGGAGCTCCCAAAAACATTCAGTACTTC. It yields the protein CASSERQGAPKNIQYF.

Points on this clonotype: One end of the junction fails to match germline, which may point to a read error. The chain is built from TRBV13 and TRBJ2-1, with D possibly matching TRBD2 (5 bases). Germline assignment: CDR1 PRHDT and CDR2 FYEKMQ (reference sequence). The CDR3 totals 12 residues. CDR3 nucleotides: TGCGCCAGCAGCCGGCTAGCCTATGAGCAGTTCTTC. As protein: CASSRLAYEQFF.

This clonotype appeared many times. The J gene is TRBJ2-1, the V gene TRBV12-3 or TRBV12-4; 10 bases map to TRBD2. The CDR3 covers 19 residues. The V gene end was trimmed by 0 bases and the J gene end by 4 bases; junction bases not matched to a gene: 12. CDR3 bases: TGTGCCAGCAGTTTAGCCGCTTCTAGCGGGAGCCTAACTTACAATGAGCAGTTCTTC. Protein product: CASSLAASSGSLTYNEQFF.